These 16 T cell receptor beta chains share one sample of origin, sequenced in a study of metastatic and nonmetastatic thyroid tumors. Patients underwent thyroid surgery, and none had received any treatment before it. TCRdb reprocessed the PCR reads using MiXCR. The sample shows 50,000 or so clones, under 20% of them seen only once. Sample: blood. These receptors all stem from a female donor with papillary thyroid cancer or a benign thyroid nodule (not recorded which). Some clones in this sample may be carry-over from other donors' samples.

This clone was seen ten or more times. The rearrangement links TRBV19 to TRBJ2-1, with D possibly being TRBD1 or TRBD2 (5 bases each). V was shortened by 5 bases and J by 3 bases, with 14 bases between the two germline ends. Germline V CDR1 and CDR2: LNHDA, SQIVND (reference sequence). This CDR3 comprises 15 residues. DNA of the CDR3: TGTGCCAGTAGTTCAGGGACCTCGGGCTACAATGAGCAGTTCTTC. This sequence encodes CASSSGTSGYNEQFF.

This clone was seen many times. The V and J genes are TRBV6-1 and TRBJ2-1; D not resolved. With 2 bases removed from V and 2 bases from J, the gap between germline ends came to 7 bases. CDR3 size: 14 residues. CDR1 is MNHNS, CDR2 SASEGT, per germline. The CDR3 DNA reads TGTGCCAGCAGTGAACAGCGACCCTACAATGAGCAGTTCTTC. Translation gives CASSEQRPYNEQFF.

Ten or more counts support this clone. The chain uses TRBV6-6 and TRBJ2-5; no clear D. The germline V and J ends were trimmed by 2 bases and 5 bases, with 15 bases remaining between them. CDR1 and CDR2 (germline): MNHNY, SVGAGI (reference sequence). CDR3 length: 15 amino acids. The CDR3 spells CASSYAPLVRETQYF. CDR3 nucleotides: TGTGCCAGCAGTTACGCCCCGTTAGTAAGGGAGACCCAGTACTTC.

This clone was recorded at least ten times. This rearrangement joins TRBV5-1 to TRBJ2-6, with D unresolved. Germline-derived CDR1 and CDR2 are SGHRS and YFSETQ. The CDR3 runs 16 residues. With 0 bases removed from V and 4 bases from J, the gap between germline ends came to 11 bases. CDR3 region: CASSLVRVAGANVLTF. The CDR3 region has the DNA TGCGCCAGCAGCTTGGTTCGGGTTGCGGGGGCCAACGTCCTGACTTTC.

This clone was counted only a few times. The chain combines TRBV6-1 with TRBJ1-2; D gene uncertain. The V gene's germline CDR1 is MNHNS and CDR2 SASEGT. The CDR3 is made up of 14 amino acids. V was shortened by 5 bases and J by 1 base, with 11 bases between the two germline ends. CDR3 loop: CASSPTIFNYGYTF. The CDR3 region has the DNA TGTGCCAGCAGTCCCACAATATTTAACTATGGCTACACCTTC.

This chain uses TRBV20-1 with TRBJ2-7; 8 nucleotides match TRBD2. The V segment lost 2 bases and the J segment 1 base; nucleotides outside the gene matches: 7. From germline, CDR1 is DFQATT and CDR2 SNEGSKA (reference sequence). The CDR3 loop spans 15 amino acids. The CDR3 reads CSARFGVAGSYEQYF. CDR3 in DNA: TGCAGTGCTAGATTCGGTGTAGCGGGATCCTACGAGCAGTACTTC.

The sample holds many counts of this clone. This rearrangement joins TRBV16 to TRBJ1-3; D not certain. V was cut by 0 bases and J by 2 bases, with 8 bases left in between. The CDR3 is 15 residues long. Germline CDR1 is KGHSY and CDR2 is FQNENV. The CDR3 DNA follows: TGTGCCAGCAGCCAATCCACAGCCCCTGGAAACACCATATATTTT. Translation gives CASSQSTAPGNTIYF.

The chain links TRBV18 to TRBJ2-7; D possibly corresponds to TRBD2 (5 bases). In germline, CDR1 is KGHSH, CDR2 LQKENI. CDR3 length: 17 amino acids. V was shortened by 4 bases and J by 6 bases, with 25 bases between the two germline ends. The CDR3, as DNA: TGTGCCAGCTCACAAACCGTGCCGGGAAAAAATCCCTCCGAGCAGTACGTC. Protein: CASSQTVPGKNPSEQYV.

The sample holds a few counts of this clone. CDR3 nucleotide sequence: TGTGCCAGCAGTGTCAGCAGGGCAGGACAGCCCCAGCATTTT. Its translation: CASSVSRAGQPQHF. The J gene is TRBJ1-5, the V gene TRBV6-1; a possible D gene is TRBD1 (5 bases). Germline CDR1 is MNHNS and CDR2 is SASEGT. The V end lost 4 bases, the J end lost 7 bases, and 14 bases lay between the germline ends. The CDR3 contains 14 residues.

This clone was seen many times. The V gene is TRBV7-9, the J gene TRBJ2-1, with 9 bases that match TRBD1. The CDR3 runs 15 residues. Trimming at V came to 4 bases and at J to 10 bases, leaving 11 bases not matched to a gene. Germline V CDR1 and CDR2: SEHNR, FQNEAQ (reference sequence). The CDR3 region is CASSSGTGKLLEQFF. The CDR3, as DNA: TGTGCCAGCAGCTCCGGGACAGGGAAGCTATTGGAGCAGTTCTTC.

Remarks on this clone: This may come from a read error, since a much larger clone is one base off. Other nucleotide sequences from this sample produce the same CDR3. The chain combines TRBV19 with TRBJ2-7, with 9 bases matching TRBD2. Germline-derived CDR1 and CDR2 are LNHDA and SQIVND (reference sequence). The CDR3 consists of 16 residues. CDR3 sequence (DNA): TGTGCCAGTGGTATAGGGGGACTAGCAAAAACCTACGAGCAGTACTTC. Protein sequence: CASGIGGLAKTYEQYF.

This clone was counted ten times or more. The V and J genes are TRBV27 and TRBJ2-1; 9 nucleotides line up with TRBD2. Per the germline V gene, CDR1 is MNHEY and CDR2 is SMNVEV (reference sequence). The CDR3 totals 17 residues. The ends lost 1 base at V and 4 bases at J; junction bases unmatched: 8. The CDR3 spells CASSLLGREGPYNEQFF. CDR3 nucleotide sequence: TGTGCCAGCAGTTTATTGGGGCGGGAGGGCCCTTACAATGAGCAGTTCTTC.

This clone was seen ten or more times. The gene calls are TRBV5-1 and TRBJ2-2; D is perhaps TRBD1 or TRBD2 (5 bases each). Trimming stripped 4 bases from V and 5 bases from J, with 15 bases between. This CDR3 contains 15 residues. Germline CDR1 and CDR2: SGHRS and YFSETQ. For the CDR3, the DNA is TGCGCCAGCAGCCCGGAGCTGGGACGGACCGGGGAGCTGTTTTTT. This codes for CASSPELGRTGELFF.

The chain employs TRBV20-1 and TRBJ2-7; 10 bases are a match to TRBD1. The CDR3 contains 15 residues. The V gene's germline CDR1 is DFQATT and CDR2 SNEGSKA (reference sequence). V dropped 6 bases and J dropped 3; count of bases not matched to a gene: 11. CDR3 residues: CSALRGQGWIYEQYF. The CDR3 DNA reads TGCAGTGCCTTGAGGGGACAGGGGTGGATCTACGAGCAGTACTTC.

This clone appeared a few times. The chain carries TRBV6-2 or TRBV6-3 and TRBJ2-5; 9 bases fit TRBD1. Losses at the gene ends were 2 bases for V and 4 bases for J; bases not matched to a gene: 5. The CDR3 runs 15 residues. CDR1 and CDR2 from the germline V gene are MNHEY and SVGEGT. CDR3 bases: TGTGCCAGCAGTTACGGGACAGGGTTCGGAGAGACCCAGTACTTC. It is translated as CASSYGTGFGETQYF.

The count of this clone is one. A much bigger clone sits one base away, suggesting this may be a read error. Other nucleotide sequences in the sample specify the same CDR3. The V gene is TRBV7-9, the J gene TRBJ2-5; TRBD2 is a possible D gene (5 bases). Germline loops: CDR1 SEHNR, CDR2 FQNEAQ (reference sequence). The CDR3 totals 15 residues. V lost 6 bases, J lost 4 bases, and 18 bases lay in between. The CDR3 spells CASSRLAGGGETQYF. CDR3 bases: TGTGCCAGCAGTCGTCTAGCTGGAGGTGGAGAGACCCAGTACTTC.